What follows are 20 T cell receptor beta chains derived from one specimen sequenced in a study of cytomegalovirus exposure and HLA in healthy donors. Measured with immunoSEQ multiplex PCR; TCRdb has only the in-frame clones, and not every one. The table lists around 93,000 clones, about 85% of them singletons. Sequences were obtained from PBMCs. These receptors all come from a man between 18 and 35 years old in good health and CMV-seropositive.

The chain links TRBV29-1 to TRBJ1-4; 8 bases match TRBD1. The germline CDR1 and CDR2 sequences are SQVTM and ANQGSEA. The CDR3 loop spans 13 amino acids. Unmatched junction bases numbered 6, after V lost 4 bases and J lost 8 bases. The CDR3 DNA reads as TGCAGCGTTGTCGGACAGGGTAGGGAAAAACTGTTTTTT. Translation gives CSVVGQGREKLFF.

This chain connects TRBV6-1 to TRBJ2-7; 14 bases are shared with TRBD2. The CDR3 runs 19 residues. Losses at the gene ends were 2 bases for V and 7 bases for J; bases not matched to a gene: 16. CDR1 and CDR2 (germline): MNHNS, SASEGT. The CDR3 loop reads CASSERVRTSGRTLGEQYV. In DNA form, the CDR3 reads TGTGCCAGCAGTGAAAGGGTGAGGACTAGCGGGAGGACTTTAGGGGAGCAGTACGTC.

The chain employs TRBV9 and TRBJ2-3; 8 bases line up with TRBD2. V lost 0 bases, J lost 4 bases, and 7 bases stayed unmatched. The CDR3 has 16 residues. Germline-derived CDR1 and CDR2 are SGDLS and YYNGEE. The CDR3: CASSVVGSGRSDTQYF. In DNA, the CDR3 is TGTGCCAGCAGCGTAGTAGGGAGCGGGAGATCAGATACGCAGTATTTT.

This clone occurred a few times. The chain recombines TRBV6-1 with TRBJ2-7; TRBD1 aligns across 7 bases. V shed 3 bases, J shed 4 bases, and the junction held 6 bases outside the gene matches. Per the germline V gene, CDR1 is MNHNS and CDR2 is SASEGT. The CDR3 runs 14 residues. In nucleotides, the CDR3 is TGTGCCAGCAGTGAGACAGGGAGCGGTTACGAGCAGTACTTC. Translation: CASSETGSGYEQYF.

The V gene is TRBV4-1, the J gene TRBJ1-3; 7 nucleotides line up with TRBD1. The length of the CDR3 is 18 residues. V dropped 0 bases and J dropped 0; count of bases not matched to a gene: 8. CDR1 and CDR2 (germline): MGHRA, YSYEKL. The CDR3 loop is CASSQEGGRGPSGNTIYF. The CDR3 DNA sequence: TGCGCCAGCAGCCAAGAGGGTGGAAGGGGGCCCTCTGGAAACACCATATATTTT.

This CDR3 is CASRTGTGLYTQYF. The CDR3 region has the DNA TGTGCCAGCAGAACCGGGACTGGGTTGTATACGCAGTATTTT. The rearrangement links TRBV5-5 to TRBJ2-3; maybe TRBD2 (6 bases). This CDR3 is 14 amino acids long. Germline V gene lookup returns CDR1 SGHKS and CDR2 YYEKEE (reference sequence). Deletions cut 5 bases from V and 7 bases from J, with 17 bases between.

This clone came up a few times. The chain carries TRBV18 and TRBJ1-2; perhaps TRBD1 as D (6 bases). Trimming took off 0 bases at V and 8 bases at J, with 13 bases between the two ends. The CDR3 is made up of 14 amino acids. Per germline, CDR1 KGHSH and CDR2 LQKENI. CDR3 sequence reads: CASSPPSRGYGYTF. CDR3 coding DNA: TGTGCCAGCTCACCACCGTCCAGGGGATACGGCTACACCTTC.

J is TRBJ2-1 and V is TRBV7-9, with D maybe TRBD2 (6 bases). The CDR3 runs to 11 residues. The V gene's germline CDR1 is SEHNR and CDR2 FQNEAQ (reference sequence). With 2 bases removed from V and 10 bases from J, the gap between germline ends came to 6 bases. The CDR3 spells CASSLRGEQFF. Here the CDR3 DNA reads TGTGCCAGCAGCTTACGGGGGGAGCAGTTCTTC. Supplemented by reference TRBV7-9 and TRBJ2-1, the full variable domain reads DTGVSQNPRHKITKRGQNVTFRCDPISEHNRLYWYRQTLGQGPEFLTYFQNEAQLEKSRLLSDRFSAERPKGSFSTLEIQRTEQGDSAMYLCASSLRGEQFFGPGTRLTVL.

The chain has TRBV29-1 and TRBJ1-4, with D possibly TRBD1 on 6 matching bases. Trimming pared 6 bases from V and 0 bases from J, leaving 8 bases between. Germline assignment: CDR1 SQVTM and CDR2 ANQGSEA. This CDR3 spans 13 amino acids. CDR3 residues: CSVGQSTNEKLFF. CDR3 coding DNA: TGCAGCGTCGGACAGTCAACTAATGAAAAACTGTTTTTT.

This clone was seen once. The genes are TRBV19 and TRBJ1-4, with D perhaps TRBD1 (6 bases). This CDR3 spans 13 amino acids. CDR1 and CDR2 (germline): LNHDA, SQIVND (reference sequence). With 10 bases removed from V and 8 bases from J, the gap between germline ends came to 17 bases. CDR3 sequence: CATRGGADEKLFF. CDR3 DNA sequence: TGTGCCACCCGCGGGGGCGCGGACGAAAAACTGTTTTTT.

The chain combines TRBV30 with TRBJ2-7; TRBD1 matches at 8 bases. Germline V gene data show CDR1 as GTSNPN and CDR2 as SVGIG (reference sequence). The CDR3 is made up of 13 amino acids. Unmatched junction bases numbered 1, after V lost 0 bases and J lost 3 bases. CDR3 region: CAWSVTGGYEQYV. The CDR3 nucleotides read TGTGCCTGGAGTGTAACAGGGGGCTACGAGCAGTACGTC.

As DNA, the CDR3 is TGTGCCAGCAGTGGAGTGACTAGCGGATACAATGAGCAGTTCTTC. Translating it yields CASSGVTSGYNEQFF. The V call is TRBV2, the J call TRBJ2-1; 9 bases are a match to TRBD2. J lost 4 bases, V lost 4 bases, and 5 bases had no gene match. Germline V lookup: CDR1 SNHLY, CDR2 FYNNEI. The CDR3 contains 15 residues.

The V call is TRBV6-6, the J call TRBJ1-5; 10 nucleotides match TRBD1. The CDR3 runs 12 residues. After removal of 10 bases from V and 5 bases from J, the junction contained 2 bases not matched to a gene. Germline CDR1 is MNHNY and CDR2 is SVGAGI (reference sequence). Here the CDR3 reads CATGTGDQPQHF. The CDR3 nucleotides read TGTGCCACTGGGACAGGGGATCAGCCCCAGCATTTT.

The CDR3 DNA follows: TGCGCCAGCAGTCGTGGCCAGGGGGGTTCCTACGAGCAGTACTTC. Its protein is CASSRGQGGSYEQYF. The chain joins TRBV4-1 to TRBJ2-7; TRBD1 might be the D (7 bases). Germline V gene data show CDR1 as MGHRA and CDR2 as YSYEKL. The CDR3 runs 15 residues. The germline V and J ends were trimmed by 6 bases and 1 base, with 16 bases remaining between them.

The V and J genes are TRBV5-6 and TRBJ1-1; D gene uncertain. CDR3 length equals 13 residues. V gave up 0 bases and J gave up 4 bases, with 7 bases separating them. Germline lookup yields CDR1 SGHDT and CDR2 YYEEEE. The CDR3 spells CASSLGGPTEAFF. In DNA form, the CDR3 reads TGTGCCAGCAGCTTGGGTGGGCCCACTGAAGCTTTCTTT.

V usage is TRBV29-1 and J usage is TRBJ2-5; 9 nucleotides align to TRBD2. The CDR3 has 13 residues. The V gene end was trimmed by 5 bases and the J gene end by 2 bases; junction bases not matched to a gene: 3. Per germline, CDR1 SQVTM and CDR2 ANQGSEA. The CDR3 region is CSVRLADQETQYF. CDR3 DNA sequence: TGCAGCGTTCGACTAGCGGATCAAGAGACCCAGTACTTC.

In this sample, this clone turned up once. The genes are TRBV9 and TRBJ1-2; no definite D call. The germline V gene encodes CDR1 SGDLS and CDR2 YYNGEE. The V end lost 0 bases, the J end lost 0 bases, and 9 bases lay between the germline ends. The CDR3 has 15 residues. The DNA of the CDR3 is TGTGCCAGCAGCGTAGGTTCAGAAGCTAACTATGGCTACACCTTC. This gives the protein CASSVGSEANYGYTF.

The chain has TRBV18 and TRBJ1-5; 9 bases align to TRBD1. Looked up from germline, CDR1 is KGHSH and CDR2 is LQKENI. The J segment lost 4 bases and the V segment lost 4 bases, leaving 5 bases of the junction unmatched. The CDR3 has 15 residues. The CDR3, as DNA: TGTGCCAGCTCACAATCCGGGACAGGGAATCAGCCCCAGCATTTT. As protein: CASSQSGTGNQPQHF.

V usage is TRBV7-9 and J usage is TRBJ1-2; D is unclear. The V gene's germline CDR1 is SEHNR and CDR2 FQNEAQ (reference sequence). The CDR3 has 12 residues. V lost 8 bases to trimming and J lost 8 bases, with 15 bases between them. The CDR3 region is CASQVAGGGYTF. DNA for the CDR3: TGTGCCAGCCAGGTGGCCGGTGGAGGCTACACCTTC.

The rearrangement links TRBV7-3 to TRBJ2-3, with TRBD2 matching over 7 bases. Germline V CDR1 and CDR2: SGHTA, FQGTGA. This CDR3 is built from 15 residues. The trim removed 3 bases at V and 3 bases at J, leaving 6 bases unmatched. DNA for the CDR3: TGTGCCAGCAGCTTTTCTGGGGGGGAAACAGATACGCAGTATTTT. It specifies CASSFSGGETDTQYF.